This T cell receptor beta chain came from a study of CD8 T cells in Susac syndrome. Treatment-naive patients with stable or active relapsing-remitting disease were the multiple sclerosis controls. Points from the study as a whole: The TCR sequencing and HLA analysis in the study involved a relatively small number of individuals, as the study acknowledged.

The RNA, about 0.45 to 1 ug, was put through reverse transcription using random hexamers. TCRdb re-called the immunoSEQ multiplex PCR reads with MiXCR, one entry per CDR3 protein. The sample comprises 160,000 or so distinct CDR3 sequences, around 94% of which are singletons, and over 0.09% rests with the top ten. As to this clonotype: Its antigen is as yet unknown.

The receptor was isolated from a human donor with multiple sclerosis. Specimen: CD4+ T cells from PBMCs.

CDR3 loop: CASSQELCLFGNQPQHF. DNA for the CDR3: TGTGCCAGCAGCCAAGAATTGTGTCTTTTTGGCAATCAGCCCCAGCATTTT. This chain connects TRBV14 to TRBJ1-5; D remains unclear. Looked up from germline, CDR1 is SGHDN and CDR2 is FVKESK. This CDR3 has 17 residues. V was shortened by 0 bases and J by 2 bases, with 14 bases between the two germline ends.